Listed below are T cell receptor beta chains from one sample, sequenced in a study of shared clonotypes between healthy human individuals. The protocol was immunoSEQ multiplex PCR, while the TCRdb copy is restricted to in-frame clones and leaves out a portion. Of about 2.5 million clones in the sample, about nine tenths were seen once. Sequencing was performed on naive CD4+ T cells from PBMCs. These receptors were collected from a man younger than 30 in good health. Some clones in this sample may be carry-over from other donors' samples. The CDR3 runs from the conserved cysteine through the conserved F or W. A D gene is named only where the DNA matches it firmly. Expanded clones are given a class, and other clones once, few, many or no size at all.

CDR3: CASSPNVMGVNTEAFF
DNA: TGTGCCAGCTCACCTAATGTGATGGGGGTGAACACTGAAGCTTTCTTT
V: TRBV18
size: NA
J: TRBJ1-1
D: NA

CDR3: CASRGSGGFNYGYTF
DNA: TGTGCCAGCAGGGGCAGTGGAGGGTTTAACTATGGCTACACCTTC
V: TRBV27
size: NA
J: TRBJ1-2
D: NA

CDR3: CASSLIELSGANVLTF
DNA: TGTGCCAGCAGCTTGATTGAACTCTCTGGGGCCAACGTCCTGACTTTC
V: TRBV13
size: NA
J: TRBJ2-6
D: NA

CDR3: CASSLAGEPYNEQFF
DNA: TGCGCCAGCAGCTTGGCGGGAGAACCCTACAATGAGCAGTTCTTC
V: TRBV5-1
size: NA
J: TRBJ2-1
D: NA

CDR3: CASSLGDAQETQYF
DNA: TGTGCCAGCAGCTTAGGGGACGCCCAAGAGACCCAGTACTTC
V: TRBV7-2
size: NA
J: TRBJ2-5
D: NA

CDR3: CASSQDYQGFYEQYF
DNA: TGCGCCAGCAGCCAAGATTACCAGGGATTCTACGAGCAGTACTTC
V: TRBV4-3
size: NA
J: TRBJ2-7
D: NA

CDR3: CASSYLDSNYEQYF
DNA: TGTGCCAGCAGTTATTTGGACTCGAACTACGAGCAGTACTTC
V: TRBV6-6
size: NA
J: TRBJ2-7
D: NA

CDR3: CASSLVPYRDYEQYF
DNA: TGTGCCAGCAGTTTAGTTCCCTACAGGGACTACGAGCAGTACTTC
V: TRBV28
size: NA
J: TRBJ2-7
D: NA

CDR3: CASLAGAASNYGYTF
DNA: TGTGCCTCACTGGCTGGGGCAGCCTCTAACTATGGCTACACCTTC
V: TRBV10-3
size: NA
J: TRBJ1-2
D: NA

CDR3: CASSGGQRYNEQFF
DNA: TGTGCCAGCAGTGGAGGACAGCGCTACAATGAGCAGTTCTTC
V: TRBV28
size: NA
J: TRBJ2-1
D: NA

CDR3: CASSLSGQGGGYTF
DNA: TGTGCCAGCAGTTTATCGGGTCAGGGAGGTGGCTACACCTTC
V: TRBV27
size: once
J: TRBJ1-2
D: NA

CDR3: CSATGFSGANVLTF
DNA: TGCAGCGCCACCGGGTTTTCTGGGGCCAACGTCCTGACTTTC
V: TRBV29-1
size: NA
J: TRBJ2-6
D: NA

CDR3: CAISPGQGNYEQYF
DNA: TGTGCCATCAGCCCGGGACAGGGGAACTACGAGCAGTACTTC
V: TRBV10-3
size: NA
J: TRBJ2-7
D: TRBD1

CDR3: CASSYPREAHEQYF
DNA: TGTGCCAGCAGTTACCCCAGGGAGGCCCACGAGCAGTACTTC
V: TRBV6-5
size: NA
J: TRBJ2-7
D: NA

CDR3: CAWSGGGTSYEQYF
DNA: TGTGCCTGGAGTGGAGGCGGGACAAGTTACGAGCAGTACTTC
V: TRBV30
size: NA
J: TRBJ2-7
D: NA

CDR3: CASSRQGVRTYEQYF
DNA: TGTGCCAGCAGCCGACAGGGTGTCCGAACCTACGAGCAGTACTTC
V: TRBV5-5
size: NA
J: TRBJ2-7
D: TRBD1

CDR3: CASSLLGNTGELFF
DNA: TGTGCCAGCAGCCTCCTCGGTAACACCGGGGAGCTGTTTTTT
V: TRBV14
size: NA
J: TRBJ2-2
D: NA

CDR3: CAWSTGTSGNSDTQYF
DNA: TGTGCCTGGAGTACTGGGACTAGCGGGAACTCAGATACGCAGTATTTT
V: TRBV30
size: NA
J: TRBJ2-3
D: TRBD2

CDR3: CASSFTSDSDTQYF
DNA: TGCGCCAGCAGCTTTACTAGCGATTCAGATACGCAGTATTTT
V: TRBV5-1
size: NA
J: TRBJ2-3
D: TRBD2

CDR3: CASSIPGNTEAFF
DNA: TGTGCCAGCAGTATCCCGGGGAACACTGAAGCTTTCTTT
V: TRBV27
size: few
J: TRBJ1-1
D: NA

CDR3: CAISESGHVVNTEAFF
DNA: TGTGCCATCAGTGAATCAGGGCATGTTGTGAACACTGAAGCTTTCTTT
V: TRBV10-3
size: NA
J: TRBJ1-1
D: NA

CDR3: CASRDSGETQYF
DNA: TGTGCCAGCAGGGACAGCGGGGAGACCCAGTACTTC
V: TRBV2
size: once
J: TRBJ2-5
D: NA

CDR3: CASSKPPGNEQFF
DNA: TGTGCCAGCAGCAAACCCCCGGGGAATGAGCAGTTCTTC
V: TRBV7-9
size: NA
J: TRBJ2-1
D: NA